This T cell receptor beta chain was profiled in a study of blood T cell repertoires in COVID-19. Germline values: CDR1 SGHNT, CDR2 YYREEE (reference sequence). Trimming took off 7 bases at V and 0 bases at J, with 10 bases between the two ends. The CDR3 spans 13 residues. Original processing notes: Amplification of reference gene primers was used by the study to estimate nucleated cell counts. The assay was immunoSEQ multiplex PCR, and TCRdb's table has in-frame clones only and misses some. V and J calls and clone size are given by that table; D and trimming were obtained from the DNA. The table has about 290,000 clones, about 90% seen once.

Sequences were obtained from peripheral blood. The rearrangement links TRBV5-4 to TRBJ1-1; D is undetermined. The sequence was obtained from a woman aged 25 to 45 with COVID-19, enrolled during active disease. CDR3 protein: CASWQQMNTEAFF. The CDR3, as DNA: TGTGCCAGCTGGCAACAGATGAACACTGAAGCTTTCTTT. The full variable domain, completed using reference TRBV5-4 and TRBJ1-1, is ETGVTQSPTHLIKTRGQQVTLRCSSQSGHNTVSWYQQALGQGPQFIFQYYREEENGRGNFPPRFSGLQFPNYSSELNVNALELDDSALYLCASWQQMNTEAFFGQGTRLTVV.